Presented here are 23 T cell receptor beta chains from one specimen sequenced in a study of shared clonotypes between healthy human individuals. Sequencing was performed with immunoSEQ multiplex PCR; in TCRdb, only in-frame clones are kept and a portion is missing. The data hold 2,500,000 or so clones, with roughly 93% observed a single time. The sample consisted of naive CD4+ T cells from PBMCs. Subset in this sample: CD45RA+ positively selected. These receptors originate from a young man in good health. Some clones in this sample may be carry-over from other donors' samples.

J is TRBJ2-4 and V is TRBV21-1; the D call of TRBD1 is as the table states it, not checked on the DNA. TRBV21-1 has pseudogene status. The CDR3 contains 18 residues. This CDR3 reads CASSVTRRGGLGKNIQYF. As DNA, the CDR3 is TGTGCCAGCAGCGTTACGCGCAGGGGCGGTTTGGGCAAAAACATTCAGTACTTC.

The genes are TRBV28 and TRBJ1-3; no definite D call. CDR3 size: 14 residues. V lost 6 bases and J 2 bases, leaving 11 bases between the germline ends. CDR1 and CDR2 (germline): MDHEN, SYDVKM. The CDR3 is CASSPFGTGNTIYF. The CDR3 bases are TGTGCCAGCAGCCCCTTCGGGACTGGAAACACCATATATTTT.

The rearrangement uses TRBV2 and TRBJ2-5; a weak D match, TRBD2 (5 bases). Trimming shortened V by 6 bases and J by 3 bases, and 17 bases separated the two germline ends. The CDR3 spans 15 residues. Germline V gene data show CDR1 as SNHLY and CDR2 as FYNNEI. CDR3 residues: CASSGVVAPKETQYF. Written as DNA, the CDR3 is TGTGCCAGCAGCGGGGTGGTAGCCCCCAAAGAGACCCAGTACTTC.

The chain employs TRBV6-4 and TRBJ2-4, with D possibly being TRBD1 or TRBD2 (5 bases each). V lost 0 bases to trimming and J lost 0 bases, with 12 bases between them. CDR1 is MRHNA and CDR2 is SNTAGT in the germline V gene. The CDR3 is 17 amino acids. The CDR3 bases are TGTGCCAGCAGTGACTCCCGGGACGTAATAGCCAAAAACATTCAGTACTTC. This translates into CASSDSRDVIAKNIQYF.

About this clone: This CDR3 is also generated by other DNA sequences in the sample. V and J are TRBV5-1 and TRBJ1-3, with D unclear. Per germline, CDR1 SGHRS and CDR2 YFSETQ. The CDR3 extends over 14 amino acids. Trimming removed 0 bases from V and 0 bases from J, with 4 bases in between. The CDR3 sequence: CASSLEVSGNTIYF. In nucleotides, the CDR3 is TGCGCCAGCAGCTTGGAAGTCTCTGGAAACACCATATATTTT. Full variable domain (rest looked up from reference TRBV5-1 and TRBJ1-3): KAGVTQTPRYLIKTRGQQVTLSCSPISGHRSVSWYQQTPGQGLQFLFEYFSETQRNKGNFPGRFSGRQFSNSRSEMNVSTLELGDSALYLCASSLEVSGNTIYFGEGSWLTVV.

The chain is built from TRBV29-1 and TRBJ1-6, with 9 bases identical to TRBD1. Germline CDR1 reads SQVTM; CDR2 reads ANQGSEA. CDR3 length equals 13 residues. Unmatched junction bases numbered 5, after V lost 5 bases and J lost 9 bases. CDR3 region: CSVRQGEGSPLHF. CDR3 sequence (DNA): TGCAGCGTTAGACAGGGGGAGGGTTCACCCCTCCACTTT. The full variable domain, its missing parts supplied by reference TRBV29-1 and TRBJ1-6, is SAVISQKPSRDICQRGTSLTIQCQVDSQVTMMFWYRQQPGQSLTLIATANQGSEATYESGFVIDKFPISRPNLTFSTLTVSNMSPEDSSIYLCSVRQGEGSPLHFGNGTRLTVT.

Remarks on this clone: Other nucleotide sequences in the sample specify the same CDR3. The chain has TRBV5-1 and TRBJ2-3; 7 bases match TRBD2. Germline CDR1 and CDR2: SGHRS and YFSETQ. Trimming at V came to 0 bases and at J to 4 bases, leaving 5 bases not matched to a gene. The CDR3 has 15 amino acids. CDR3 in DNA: TGCGCCAGCAGCTTGGGGCAGGGAGGGCCAGATACGCAGTATTTT. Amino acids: CASSLGQGGPDTQYF.

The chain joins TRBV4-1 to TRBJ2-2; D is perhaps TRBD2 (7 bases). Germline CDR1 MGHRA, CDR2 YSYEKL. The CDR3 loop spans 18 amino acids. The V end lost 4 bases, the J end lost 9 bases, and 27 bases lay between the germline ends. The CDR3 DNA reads TGCGCCAGCAGCCTCCCCCGCCTGGACTCCGCGGGGGCCCGGGAGCTGTTTTTT. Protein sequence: CASSLPRLDSAGARELFF.

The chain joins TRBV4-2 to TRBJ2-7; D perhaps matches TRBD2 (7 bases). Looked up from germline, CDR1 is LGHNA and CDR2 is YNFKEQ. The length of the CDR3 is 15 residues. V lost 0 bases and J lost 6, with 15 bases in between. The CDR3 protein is CASSQEWAGAFEQYF. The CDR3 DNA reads TGTGCCAGCAGCCAAGAATGGGCGGGGGCTTTCGAGCAGTACTTC.

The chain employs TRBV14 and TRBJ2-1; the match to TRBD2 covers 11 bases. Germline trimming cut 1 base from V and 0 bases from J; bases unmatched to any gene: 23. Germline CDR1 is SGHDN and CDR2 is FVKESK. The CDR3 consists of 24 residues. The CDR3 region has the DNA TGTGCCAGCAGCCAAGGCGGCAGACAGGGGGGCGATAGCGGGAGGGCCTCCTCCTACAATGAGCAGTTCTTC. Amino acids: CASSQGGRQGGDSGRASSYNEQFF.

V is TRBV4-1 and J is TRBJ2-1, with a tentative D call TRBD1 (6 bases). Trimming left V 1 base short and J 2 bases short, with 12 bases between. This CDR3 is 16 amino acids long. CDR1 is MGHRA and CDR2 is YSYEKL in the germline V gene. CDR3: CASSQVLQGPYNEQFF. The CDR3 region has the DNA TGCGCCAGCAGCCAAGTGTTACAGGGACCCTACAATGAGCAGTTCTTC.

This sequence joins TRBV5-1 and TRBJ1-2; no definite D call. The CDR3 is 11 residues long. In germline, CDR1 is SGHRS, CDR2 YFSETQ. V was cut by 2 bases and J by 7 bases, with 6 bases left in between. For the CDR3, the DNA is TGCGCCAGCAGCTTAAATGGTGGCTACACCTTC. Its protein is CASSLNGGYTF.

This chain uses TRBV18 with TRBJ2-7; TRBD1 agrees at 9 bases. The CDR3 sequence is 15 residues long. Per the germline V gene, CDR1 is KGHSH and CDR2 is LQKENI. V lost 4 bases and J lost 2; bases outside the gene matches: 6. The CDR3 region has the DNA TGTGCCAGCTCACTAGGACAGGGGCCCCCCTACGAGCAGTACTTC. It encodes CASSLGQGPPYEQYF.

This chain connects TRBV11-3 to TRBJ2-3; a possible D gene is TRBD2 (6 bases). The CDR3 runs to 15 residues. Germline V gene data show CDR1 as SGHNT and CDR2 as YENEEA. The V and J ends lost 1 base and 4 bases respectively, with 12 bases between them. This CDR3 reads CASSLGDGGPDTQYF. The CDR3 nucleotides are TGTGCCAGCAGCTTAGGGGACGGAGGGCCAGATACGCAGTATTTT.

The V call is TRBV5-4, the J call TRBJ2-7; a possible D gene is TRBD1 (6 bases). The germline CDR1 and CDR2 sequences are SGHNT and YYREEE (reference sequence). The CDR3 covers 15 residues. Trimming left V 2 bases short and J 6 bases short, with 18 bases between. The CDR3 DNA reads TGTGCCAGCAGCTTCGGCAGGGGCGGGCAGAGCGAGCAGTACTTC. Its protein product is CASSFGRGGQSEQYF.

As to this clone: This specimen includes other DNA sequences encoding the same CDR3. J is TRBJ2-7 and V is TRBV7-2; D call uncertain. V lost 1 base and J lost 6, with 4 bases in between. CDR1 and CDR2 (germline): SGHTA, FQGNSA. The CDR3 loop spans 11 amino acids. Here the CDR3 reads CASSLGVEQYF. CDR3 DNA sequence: TGTGCCAGCAGCTTAGGAGTCGAGCAGTACTTC.

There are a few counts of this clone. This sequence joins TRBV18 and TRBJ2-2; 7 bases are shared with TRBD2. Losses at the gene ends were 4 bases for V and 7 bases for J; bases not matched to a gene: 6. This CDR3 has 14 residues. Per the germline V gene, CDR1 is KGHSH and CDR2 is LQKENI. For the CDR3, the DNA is TGTGCCAGCTCACGCGGGGGTGAGAACGGGGAGCTGTTTTTT. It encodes CASSRGGENGELFF.

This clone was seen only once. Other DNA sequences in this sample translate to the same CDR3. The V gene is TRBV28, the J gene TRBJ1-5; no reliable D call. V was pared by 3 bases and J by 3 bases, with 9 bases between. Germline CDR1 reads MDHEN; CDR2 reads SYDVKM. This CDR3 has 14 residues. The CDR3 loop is CASSFGGPNQPQHF. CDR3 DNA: TGTGCCAGCAGTTTCGGAGGACCCAATCAGCCCCAGCATTTT.

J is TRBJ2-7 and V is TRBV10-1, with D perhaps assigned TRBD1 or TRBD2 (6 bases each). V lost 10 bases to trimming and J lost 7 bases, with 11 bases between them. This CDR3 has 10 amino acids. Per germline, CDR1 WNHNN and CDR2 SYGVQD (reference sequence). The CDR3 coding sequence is TGCGCCAAGCAGGGGAGGGAGCAGTACTTC. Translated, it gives CAKQGREQYF.

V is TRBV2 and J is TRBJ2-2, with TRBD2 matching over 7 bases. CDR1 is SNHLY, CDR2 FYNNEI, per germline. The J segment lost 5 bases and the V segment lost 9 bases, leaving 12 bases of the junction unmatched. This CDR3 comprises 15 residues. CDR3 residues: CASHGRLPRTGELFF. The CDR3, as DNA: TGTGCCAGTCACGGGAGGCTACCAAGAACCGGGGAGCTGTTTTTT.

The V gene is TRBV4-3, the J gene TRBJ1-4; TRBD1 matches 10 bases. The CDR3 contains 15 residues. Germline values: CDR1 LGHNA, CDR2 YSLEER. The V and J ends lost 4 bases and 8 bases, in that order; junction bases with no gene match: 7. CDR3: CASSLTGGGSEKLFF. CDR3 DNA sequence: TGCGCCAGCAGCCTGACAGGGGGCGGCAGCGAAAAACTGTTTTTT.

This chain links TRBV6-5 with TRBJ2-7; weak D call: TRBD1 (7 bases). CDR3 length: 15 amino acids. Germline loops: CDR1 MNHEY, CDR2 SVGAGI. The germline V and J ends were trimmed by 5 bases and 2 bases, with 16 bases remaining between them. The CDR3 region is CASSGPRGRTYEQYF. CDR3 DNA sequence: TGTGCCAGCAGTGGCCCCAGGGGGAGGACCTACGAGCAGTACTTC.

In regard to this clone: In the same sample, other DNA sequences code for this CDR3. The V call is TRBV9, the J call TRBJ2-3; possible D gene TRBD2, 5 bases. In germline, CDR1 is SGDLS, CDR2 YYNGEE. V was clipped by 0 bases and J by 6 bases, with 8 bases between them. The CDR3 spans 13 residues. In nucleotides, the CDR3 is TGTGCCAGCAGCGTAGCTGGAGGTGATACGCAGTATTTT. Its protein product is CASSVAGGDTQYF. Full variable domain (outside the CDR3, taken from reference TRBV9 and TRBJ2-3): DSGVTQTPKHLITATGQRVTLRCSPRSGDLSVYWYQQSLDQGLQFLIQYYNGEERAKGNILERFSAQQFPDLHSELNLSSLELGDSALYFCASSVAGGDTQYFGPGTRLTVL.